This TCR beta chain was observed in a study of T cells in Graves' hyperthyroidism and ophthalmopathy. The CDR3 loop spans 11 amino acids. Germline V lookup: CDR1 DFQATT, CDR2 SNEGSKA (reference sequence). Trimming stripped 3 bases from V and 7 bases from J, with 9 bases between. TCR beta CDR3 sequences were amplified from RNA transcripts. During a first-round RT-PCR of the TCR CDR3, the HTBI primer set was used. TCRdb re-called the multiplex PCR reads through MiXCR, storing one row per CDR3 protein. The sample includes about 640,000 distinct CDR3 sequences, around 21% seen only once; the top ten take 30% to 40%. The source of the PBMCs was less than 12 ml of fresh peripheral blood. This clonotype showed up just a few times.

The chain has TRBV20-1 and TRBJ1-2; D ambiguous. The receptor was derived from a man aged 25 to 45 with Graves' ophthalmopathy. Material for sequencing was blood. Here the CDR3 DNA reads TGCAGTGCTAGGGGATTTGCTGGCTACACCTTC. Translating gives CSARGFAGYTF.